The clone carrying this TCR beta chain appeared a few times. This sequence may be a read error, since a much larger clone differs from it by one base. The source of the sample is a study of immune characterization of retroperitoneal liposarcoma. TCRdb independently ran MiXCR on the PCR reads; one entry per CDR3 protein. The table lists around 6,100 distinct CDR3 sequences, less than 30% of them singletons. The V gene's germline CDR1 is ENHRY and CDR2 SYGVKD. The ends lost 6 bases at V and 10 bases at J; junction bases unmatched: 4. CDR3 length: 12 residues. The receptor comes from a female donor with retroperitoneal liposarcoma. The chain employs TRBV10-3 and TRBJ2-1; 9 bases are a match to TRBD1. Sequencing used tumor tissue. CDR3 sequence (DNA): TGTGCCATCAGGGGACAGGGAGGCGAGCAGTTCTTC. This translates into CAIRGQGGEQFF.